The sequence of this T cell receptor (beta chain) was determined in a study of immune evolution from preneoplasia to lung adenocarcinoma (dated by TCRdb to the early 2020s). Turning to the overall study: HLA loss of heterozygosity was observed in approximately 7%, 15% and 30% of AIS, MIA and ADC lesions, respectively, and was not observed in any AAH lesions. The study combined immune gene expression, TCR sequencing and multiplex immunofluorescence to profile immune contexture across lung adenocarcinoma precursors and invasive adenocarcinoma. Resected precursor lesions (AAH, AIS, MIA) and invasive adenocarcinomas were compared with paired morphologically normal lung tissue. Sample size was based on specimen availability rather than a prior power calculation. The immune data were integrated with whole exome sequencing and methylation data from the same cohort of nodules. The overall cohort comprised 40 to 60 patients with pulmonary nodules who underwent surgical resection. A total of about 51 patients contributed TCR sequencing data. According to the study, roughly 100 samples were used for TCR sequencing. POLYSOLVER was used to infer Class I HLA alleles from exome data, while LOHHLA was used to detect allele-specific HLA loss.

Results and caveats for the whole study, not just this receptor: Findings were based on association rather than direct causation; larger cohorts with long-term follow-up and longitudinal biopsies were deemed needed. Because every patient came from Japan and China, how well the results apply to Western populations was uncertain. Normal lung showed the highest clonality, whereas later-stage lesions appeared to have higher T cell density and diversity but lower clonality. Compared with EGFR-mutant or double wild-type lesions, KRAS-mutant nodules had the highest T cell clonality. Normal lung had the highest top T cell clone frequencies, and these frequencies appeared to fall progressively from AAH through AIS, MIA and invasive adenocarcinoma.

The patients had resection in Japan or China between 2014 and 2017. Two lung cancer pathologists independently confirmed the histologic diagnosis of each case on H&E slides. For nucleic acid extraction, premalignant or tumor cells were enriched by macro-dissection following pathologic assessment. DNA was isolated from FFPE tissue using the AllPrep DNA/RNA FFPE Kit. Details on this clone: Its cognate antigen has yet to be identified. The junction departs from the called germline gene at one end, perhaps through a read error.

The immunoSEQ hsTCRbeta Kit was used to sequence TCR beta CDR3 regions from DNA. The original methods were these. TCR sequencing data were analysed with the ImmunoSEQ Analyzer. T cell clonality was defined as 1 minus Pielou's evenness, as computed on productive rearrangements. The inverse Simpson index, applied to productive templates, was used to measure T cell diversity. T cell density was TCR beta template counts normalized to usable DNA, estimated by amplifying and sequencing housekeeping genes. TCR metrics were compared across histologic stages using two-sided Kruskal-Wallis tests. Held by TCRdb, this immuneACCESS table contains in-frame sequences only and omits some clones. Under half of the omission traces to an unresolved V gene where checked; the cause of the rest is unknown. From that table come the V and J calls and clone size; the DNA was used to work out D and trimming. The sample yields approximately 12,000 clones; 86% were counted once. In total, the top ten clones hold about 3.7% of the sample.

The germline V gene encodes CDR1 MNHNS and CDR2 SASEGT. The CDR3 contains 14 residues, cysteine and phenylalanine counted. Only the CDR3 portion is preserved as DNA: 42 bases, with reading frame beginning at the first base. Recombination joined TRBV6-1 with TRBJ1-2, with TRBD1 perhaps the D gene, on 5 matching bases. This clonotype was obtained from a person aged 70 to 85 with invasive lung adenocarcinoma. The specimen was FFPE invasive lung adenocarcinoma tissue. The sample's cell subset or site label is to be understood as: frankly invasive lung adenocarcinoma (ADC). The bases are TGTGCTAGCAGTGAGTTGGGACCGAACTATGGCTACACCTTC. This encodes CASSELGPNYGYTF.